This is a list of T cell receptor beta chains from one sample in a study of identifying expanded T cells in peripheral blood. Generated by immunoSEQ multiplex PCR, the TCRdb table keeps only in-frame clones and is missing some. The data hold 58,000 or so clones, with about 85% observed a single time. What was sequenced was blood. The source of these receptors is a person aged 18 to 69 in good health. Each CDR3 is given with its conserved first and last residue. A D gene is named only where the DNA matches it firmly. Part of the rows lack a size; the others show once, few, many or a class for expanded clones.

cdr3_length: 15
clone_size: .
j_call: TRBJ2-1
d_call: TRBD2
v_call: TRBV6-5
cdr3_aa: CASSSLAGGDNEQFF
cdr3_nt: TGTGCCAGCAGTTCCCTAGCGGGGGGGGACAATGAGCAGTTCTTC

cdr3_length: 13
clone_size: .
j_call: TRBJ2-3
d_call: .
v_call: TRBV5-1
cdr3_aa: CASTSGRTDTQYF
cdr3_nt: TGCGCCAGCACCTCGGGGCGGACAGATACGCAGTATTTT

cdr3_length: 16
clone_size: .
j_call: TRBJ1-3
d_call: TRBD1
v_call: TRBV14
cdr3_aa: CASSQTTGGFGNTIYF
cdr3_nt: TGTGCCAGCAGCCAAACAACAGGGGGCTTTGGAAACACCATATATTTT

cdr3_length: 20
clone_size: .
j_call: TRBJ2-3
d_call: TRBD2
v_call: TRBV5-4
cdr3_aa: CASSRSGTSGRGGRTDTQYF
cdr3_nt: TGTGCCAGCAGCCGTTCGGGGACTAGCGGGAGGGGGGGTCGCACAGATACGCAGTATTTT

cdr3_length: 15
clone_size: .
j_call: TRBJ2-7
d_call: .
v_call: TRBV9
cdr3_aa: CASSMGQGLPYEQYF
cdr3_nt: TGTGCCAGCTCAATGGGGCAGGGACTTCCCTACGAGCAGTACTTC

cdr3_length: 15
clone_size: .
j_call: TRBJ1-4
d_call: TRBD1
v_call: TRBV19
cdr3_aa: CASIPRTGSHEKLFF
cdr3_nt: TGTGCCAGTATTCCTCGGACAGGCTCCCATGAAAAACTGTTTTTT

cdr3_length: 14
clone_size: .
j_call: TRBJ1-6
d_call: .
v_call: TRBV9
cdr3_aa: CASSSVHIGSPLHF
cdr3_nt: TGTGCCAGCAGCTCCGTGCACATCGGGAGTCCCCTCCACTTT

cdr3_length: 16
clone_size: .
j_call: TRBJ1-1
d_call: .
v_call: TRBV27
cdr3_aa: CASSGGRGGEKTEAFF
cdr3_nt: TGTGCCAGCAGTGGGGGGCGAGGGGGGGAAAAAACTGAAGCTTTCTTT

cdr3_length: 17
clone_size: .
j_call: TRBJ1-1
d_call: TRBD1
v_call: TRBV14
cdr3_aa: CASSPSLGAGQGAEAFF
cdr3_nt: TGTGCCAGCAGCCCATCTTTGGGGGCGGGACAGGGGGCTGAAGCTTTCTTT

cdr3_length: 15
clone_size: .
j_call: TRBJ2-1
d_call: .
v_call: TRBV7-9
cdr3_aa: CASSLDVGHDNEQFF
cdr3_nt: TGTGCCAGCAGCTTAGATGTGGGACACGACAATGAGCAGTTCTTC

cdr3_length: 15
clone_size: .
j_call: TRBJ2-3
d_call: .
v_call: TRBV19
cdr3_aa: CASKEAQVRGDTQYF
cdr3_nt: TGTGCCAGTAAGGAGGCCCAAGTTCGAGGAGATACGCAGTATTTT

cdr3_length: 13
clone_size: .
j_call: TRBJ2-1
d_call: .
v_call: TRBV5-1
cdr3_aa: CASSLGTGREQFF
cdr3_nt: TGCGCCAGCAGCTTGGGGACGGGGAGGGAGCAGTTCTTC

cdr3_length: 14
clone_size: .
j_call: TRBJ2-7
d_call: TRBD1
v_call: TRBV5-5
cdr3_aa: CASSLTGGMGEQYF
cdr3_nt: TGTGCCAGCAGCTTAACAGGGGGCATGGGGGAGCAGTACTTC

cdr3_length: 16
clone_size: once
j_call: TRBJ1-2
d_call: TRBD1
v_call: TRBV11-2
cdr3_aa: CASSFLTGGSNYGYTF
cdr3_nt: TGTGCCAGCAGCTTTCTGACAGGGGGGAGTAACTATGGCTACACCTTC

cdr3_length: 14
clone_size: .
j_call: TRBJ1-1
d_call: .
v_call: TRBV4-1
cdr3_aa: CASSQELMNTEAFF
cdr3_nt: TGCGCCAGCAGCCAAGAACTGATGAACACTGAAGCTTTCTTT

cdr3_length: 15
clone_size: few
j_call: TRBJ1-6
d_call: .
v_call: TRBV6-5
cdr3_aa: CASSYVSRGRSPLHF
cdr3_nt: TGTGCCAGCAGTTACGTGAGCAGGGGCAGGTCACCCCTCCACTTT

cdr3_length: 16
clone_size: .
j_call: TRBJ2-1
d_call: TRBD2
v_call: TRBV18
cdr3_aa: CASSSKAGGPAYEQFF
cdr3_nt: TGTGCCAGCTCATCCAAAGCGGGAGGGCCTGCCTATGAGCAGTTCTTC

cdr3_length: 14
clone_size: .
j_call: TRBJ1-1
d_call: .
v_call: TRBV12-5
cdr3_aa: CASGLLGGGAEAFF
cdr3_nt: TGTGCTAGTGGTTTGCTGGGGGGCGGCGCTGAAGCTTTCTTT

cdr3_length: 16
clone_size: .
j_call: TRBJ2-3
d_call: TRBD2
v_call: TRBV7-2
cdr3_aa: CASSFSHASGREAQYF
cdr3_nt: TGTGCCAGCAGCTTTTCTCATGCTAGCGGGAGAGAGGCGCAGTATTTT

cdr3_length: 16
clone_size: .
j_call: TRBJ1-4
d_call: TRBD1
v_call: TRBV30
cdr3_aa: CAWSARTGTGNEKLFF
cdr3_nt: TGTGCCTGGAGTGCCCGTACCGGGACAGGGAATGAAAAACTGTTTTTT

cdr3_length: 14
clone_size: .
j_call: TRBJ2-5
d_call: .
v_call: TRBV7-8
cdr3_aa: CASSLSPVRVTQYF
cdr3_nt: TGTGCCAGCAGCTTGTCGCCCGTACGGGTGACCCAGTACTTC

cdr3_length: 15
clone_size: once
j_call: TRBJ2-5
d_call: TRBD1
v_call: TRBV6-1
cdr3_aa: CASSDWTGTRETQYF
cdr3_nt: TGTGCCAGCAGTGACTGGACAGGGACGAGGGAGACCCAGTACTTC

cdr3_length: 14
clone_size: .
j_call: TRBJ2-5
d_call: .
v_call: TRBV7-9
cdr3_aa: CASSLGLGQETQYF
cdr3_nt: TGTGCCAGCAGCCTGGGACTCGGACAAGAGACCCAGTACTTC

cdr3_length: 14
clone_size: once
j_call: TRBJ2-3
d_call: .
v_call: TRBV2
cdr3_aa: CASSGRGTTDTQYF
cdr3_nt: TGTGCCAGCAGCGGCAGGGGAACCACAGATACGCAGTATTTT

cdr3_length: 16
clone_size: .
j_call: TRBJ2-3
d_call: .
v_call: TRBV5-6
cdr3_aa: CASSLYIGEPTDTQYF
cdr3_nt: TGTGCCAGCAGCTTGTATATTGGTGAGCCCACAGATACGCAGTATTTT

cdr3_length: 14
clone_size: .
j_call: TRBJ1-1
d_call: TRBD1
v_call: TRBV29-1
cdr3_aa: CSVHTTGGGDEAFF
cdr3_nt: TGCAGCGTCCATACTACAGGGGGCGGCGACGAAGCTTTCTTT

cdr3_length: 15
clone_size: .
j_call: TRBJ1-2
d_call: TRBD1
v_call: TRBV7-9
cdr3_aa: CASSLGTGRKLGYTF
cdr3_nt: TGTGCCAGCAGCTTAGGGACAGGGCGGAAACTGGGCTACACCTTC

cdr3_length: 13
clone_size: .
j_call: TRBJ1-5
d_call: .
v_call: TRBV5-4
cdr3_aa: CASSRDSDQPQHF
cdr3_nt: TGTGCCAGCAGCCGTGACAGTGATCAGCCCCAGCATTTT

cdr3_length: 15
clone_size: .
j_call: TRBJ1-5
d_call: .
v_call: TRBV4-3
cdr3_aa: CASSQDYRSNQPQHF
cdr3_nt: TGCGCCAGCAGCCAAGATTATCGAAGCAATCAGCCCCAGCATTTT

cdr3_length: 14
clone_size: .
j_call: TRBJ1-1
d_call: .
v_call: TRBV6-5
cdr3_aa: CASRLGQMNTEAFF
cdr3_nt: TGTGCCAGCAGATTGGGTCAGATGAACACTGAAGCTTTCTTT

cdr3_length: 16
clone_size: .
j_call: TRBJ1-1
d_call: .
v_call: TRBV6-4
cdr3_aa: CASSDSSRSGWTEAFF
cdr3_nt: TGTGCCAGCAGTGACTCGAGTCGGAGTGGTTGGACTGAAGCTTTCTTT

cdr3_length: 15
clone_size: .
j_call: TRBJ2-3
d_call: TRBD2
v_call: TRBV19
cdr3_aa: CASSLLAGGEDTQYF
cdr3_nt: TGTGCCAGTAGCCTACTAGCGGGAGGGGAAGATACGCAGTATTTT

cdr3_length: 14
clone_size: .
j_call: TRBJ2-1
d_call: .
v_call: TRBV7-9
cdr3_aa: CASSFASERDEQFF
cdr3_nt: TGTGCCAGCAGCTTCGCTAGCGAGAGGGATGAGCAGTTCTTC

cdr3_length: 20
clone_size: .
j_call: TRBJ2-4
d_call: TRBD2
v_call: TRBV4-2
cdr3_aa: CASSQDPASGSSFVKNIQYF
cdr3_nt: TGTGCCAGCAGCCAAGATCCCGCTAGCGGGAGTAGTTTTGTCAAAAACATTCAGTACTTC

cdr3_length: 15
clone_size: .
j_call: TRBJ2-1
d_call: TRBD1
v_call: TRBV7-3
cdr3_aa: CASSYRGSSYNEQFF
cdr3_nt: TGTGCCAGCAGCTACAGGGGGTCATCCTACAATGAGCAGTTCTTC